This entry features one T cell receptor beta chain sequence. Its recognized antigen is unknown. Base qualities were left out, and no much larger clone turns up one base away. For CDR1 and CDR2, the germline V gene lists SGHRS and YFSETQ. Inclusive of the bounding cysteine and phenylalanine, the CDR3 is 17 residues long. CDR3 DNA is the only sequence kept; it has 51 bases, read in frame from the first base. The V and J ends are trimmed by 0 bases and 4 bases, leaving 17 bases between them. The entry originates in a study of control samples from healthy donors and cancer patients (dated by TCRdb to about 2020). Preparation of the library involved the immunoSEQ multiplex PCR assay. Not all clones reach the TCRdb copy of this immuneACCESS table, which keeps in-frame sequences only. Checked studies attribute under half of the gap to unresolved V genes and leave the rest unexplained. The sample includes 100,000 to 150,000 clones, with just under 95% observed a single time. Around 5.4% of the sample lies in the top ten.

The rearrangement combines TRBV5-1 with TRBJ1-3; TRBD1 could be the D gene, as 6 bases match. The sample comprised blood. The receptor was derived from a young man in good health. Here the CDR3 is given as CASSLAPAGDPGNTIYF. DNA sequence: TGCGCCAGCAGCTTGGCCCCCGCAGGGGACCCAGGAAACACCATATATTTT.